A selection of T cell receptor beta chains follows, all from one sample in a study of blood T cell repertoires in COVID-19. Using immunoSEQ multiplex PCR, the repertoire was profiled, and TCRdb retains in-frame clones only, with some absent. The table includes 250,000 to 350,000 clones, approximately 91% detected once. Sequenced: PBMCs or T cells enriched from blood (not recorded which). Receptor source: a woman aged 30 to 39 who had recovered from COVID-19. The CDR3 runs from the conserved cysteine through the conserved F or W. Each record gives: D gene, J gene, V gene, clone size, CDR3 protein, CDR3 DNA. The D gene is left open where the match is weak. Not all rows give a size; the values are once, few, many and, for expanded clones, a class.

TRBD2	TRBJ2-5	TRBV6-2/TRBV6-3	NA	CASSFTLGSGGRGTQYF	TGTGCCAGCAGTTTTACGTTAGGTAGCGGGGGCCGAGGGACCCAGTACTTC
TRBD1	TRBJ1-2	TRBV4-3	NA	CASSHLEGQGSGPSFF	TGCGCCAGCAGCCACCTGGAGGGACAGGGCTCCGGACCGAGCTTCTTC
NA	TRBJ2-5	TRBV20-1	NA	CSASPSEETQYF	TGCAGTGCTAGTCCCTCGGAAGAGACCCAGTACTTC
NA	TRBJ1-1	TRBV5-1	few	CASSAQVVLNTEAFF	TGCGCCAGCAGCGCGCAGGTGGTCCTGAACACTGAAGCTTTCTTT
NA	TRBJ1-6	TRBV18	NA	CASSPLREGNSPLHF	TGTGCCAGCTCACCACTACGGGAGGGTAATTCACCCCTCCACTTT
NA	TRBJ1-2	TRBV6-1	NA	CASSERQGGPYGYTF	TGTGCCAGCAGTGAGAGGCAGGGTGGGCCCTATGGCTACACCTTC
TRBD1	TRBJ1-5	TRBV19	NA	CASSTGDRNQPQHF	TGTGCCAGTAGTACAGGGGACAGGAATCAGCCCCAGCATTTT
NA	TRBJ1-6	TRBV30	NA	CAWSVWAGSSYNSPLHF	TGTGCCTGGAGTGTATGGGCGGGAAGCTCCTATAATTCACCCCTCCACTTT
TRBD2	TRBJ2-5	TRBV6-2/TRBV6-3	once	CASSYVTGGFQTQYF	TGTGCCAGCAGTTATGTGACGGGGGGTTTTCAGACCCAGTACTTC
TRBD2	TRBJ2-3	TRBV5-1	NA	CASSYLAGGPIADTQYF	TGCGCCAGCAGCTACCTAGCGGGAGGGCCGATTGCAGATACGCAGTATTTT
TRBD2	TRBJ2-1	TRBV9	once	CASSGSGRAVFYNEQFF	TGTGCCAGCAGCGGAAGCGGGAGGGCCGTGTTCTACAATGAGCAGTTCTTC
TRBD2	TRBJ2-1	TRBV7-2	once	CASSMTSGYYNEQFF	TGTGCCAGCAGCATGACTAGCGGGTACTACAATGAGCAGTTCTTC
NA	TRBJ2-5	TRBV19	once	CASSIGAWVGETQYF	TGTGCCAGTAGTATTGGGGCCTGGGTGGGAGAGACCCAGTACTTC
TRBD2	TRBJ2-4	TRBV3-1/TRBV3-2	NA	CASSPVQAGTKNIQYF	TGTGCCAGCAGTCCGGTACAAGCGGGAACCAAAAACATTCAGTACTTC
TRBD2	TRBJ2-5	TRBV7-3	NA	CASSSHGLVGVTQYF	TGTGCCAGCAGCTCCCACGGACTAGTCGGGGTGACCCAGTACTTC
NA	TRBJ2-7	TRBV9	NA	CASSVVTVLSSYEQYF	TGTGCCAGCAGCGTAGTAACAGTCCTTAGCTCCTACGAGCAGTACTTC
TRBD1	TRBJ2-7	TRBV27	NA	CASSPARTGEYEQYF	TGTGCCAGCAGTCCTGCTCGGACAGGGGAATACGAGCAGTACTTC
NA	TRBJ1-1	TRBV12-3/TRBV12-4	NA	CASSPDSIPAFF	TGTGCCAGCAGCCCGGACAGTATTCCAGCTTTCTTT
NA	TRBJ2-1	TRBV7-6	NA	CASSLGESPYNEQFF	TGTGCCAGCAGCTTAGGGGAGAGCCCCTACAATGAGCAGTTCTTC
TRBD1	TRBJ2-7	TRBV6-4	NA	CASSDSSTGFPPGHYEQYF	TGTGCCAGCAGTGACTCGTCGACAGGGTTCCCCCCGGGCCACTACGAGCAGTACTTC